The 13 T cell receptor beta chains given below trace back to one sample, sequenced in a study of blood T cell repertoires in COVID-19. Some clones are missing from TCRdb's copy, which holds only in-frame ones; the method was immunoSEQ multiplex PCR. The repertoire holds about 130,000 clones, with roughly 91% as singletons. The sequenced sample was peripheral blood. The receptors were sampled from a man aged 55 to 69 with COVID-19, enrolled during active disease.

This chain connects TRBV6-5 to TRBJ2-6; D remains ambiguous. The CDR3 totals 16 residues. Germline CDR1 is MNHEY and CDR2 is SVGAGI. The V gene lost 1 base and the J gene lost 0 bases, with 7 bases spanning the gap. CDR3 nucleotide sequence: TGTGCCAGCAGTTACTTCTCGGGCTCTGGGGCCAACGTCCTGACTTTC. It yields the protein CASSYFSGSGANVLTF.

V is TRBV2 and J is TRBJ2-3; D may be TRBD2 (5 bases). Trimming cost V 10 bases and J 3 bases, with 20 bases left between them. CDR3 length equals 15 residues. Germline CDR1 reads SNHLY; CDR2 reads FYNNEI. The CDR3 DNA reads as TGTGCCATAATACCCCGGACTGCCCCGACAGATACGCAGTATTTT. Encoded protein: CAIIPRTAPTDTQYF.

The sample holds one count of this clone. The chain joins TRBV5-6 to TRBJ1-4; the D is unclear. CDR1 is SGHDT and CDR2 is YYEEEE in the germline V gene. The CDR3 is made up of 16 amino acids. The germline V and J ends were trimmed by 0 bases and 1 base, with 10 bases remaining between them. Written as DNA, the CDR3 is TGTGCCAGCAGCTTGGGGAGGATTGGAACTAATGAAAAACTGTTTTTT. This encodes CASSLGRIGTNEKLFF.

This clone has a handful of counts. J is TRBJ1-2 and V is TRBV12-3 or TRBV12-4; maybe TRBD1 (5 bases). V was trimmed by 5 bases and J by 2 bases, leaving 9 bases between them. The CDR3 consists of 13 residues. As DNA, the CDR3 is TGTGCCAGCAGTGAGAACAGGAACTATGGCTACACCTTC. This sequence encodes CASSENRNYGYTF.

This chain connects TRBV5-1 to TRBJ2-3, with D possibly being TRBD2 (5 bases). The CDR3 has 13 amino acids. V was shortened by 7 bases and J by 1 base, with 10 bases between the two germline ends. Per germline, CDR1 SGHRS and CDR2 YFSETQ. This chain's CDR3 is CASGTGGTDTQYF. CDR3 in DNA: TGCGCCAGCGGCACCGGGGGCACAGATACGCAGTATTTT. The variable domain in full, with the rest retrieved from reference TRBV5-1 and TRBJ2-3, is KAGVTQTPRYLIKTRGQQVTLSCSPISGHRSVSWYQQTPGQGLQFLFEYFSETQRNKGNFPGRFSGRQFSNSRSEMNVSTLELGDSALYLCASGTGGTDTQYFGPGTRLTVL.

This sequence joins TRBV20-1 and TRBJ1-5; perhaps TRBD1 as D (5 bases). V was clipped by 3 bases and J by 6 bases, with 18 bases between them. This CDR3 is built from 15 residues. The germline V gene encodes CDR1 DFQATT and CDR2 SNEGSKA (reference sequence). CDR3 in amino acids: CSASVGQGGGQPQHF. In nucleotides, the CDR3 is TGCAGTGCTAGTGTGGGGCAGGGAGGAGGTCAGCCCCAGCATTTT.

The V gene is TRBV5-1, the J gene TRBJ1-2, with D unresolved. Trimming cost V 2 bases and J 5 bases, with 13 bases left between them. Germline V CDR1 and CDR2: SGHRS, YFSETQ. This CDR3 comprises 14 residues. CDR3 in DNA: TGCGCCAGCAGCTTAAACAGCGGCGCATATGGCTACACCTTC. Protein product: CASSLNSGAYGYTF.

This rearrangement joins TRBV28 to TRBJ2-4, with 12 nucleotides matching TRBD1. Germline loops: CDR1 MDHEN, CDR2 SYDVKM. Germline trimming cut 5 bases from V and 9 bases from J; bases unmatched to any gene: 8. The CDR3 runs 15 residues. CDR3 DNA sequence: TGTGCCAGCAGTCCTCCGGGACAGGGGGCCGCCATTCAGTACTTC. Its protein product is CASSPPGQGAAIQYF. Full variable domain (remainder filled in from reference TRBV28 and TRBJ2-4): DVKVTQSSRYLVKRTGEKVFLECVQDMDHENMFWYRQDPGLGLRLIYFSYDVKMKEKGDIPEGYSVSREKKERFSLILESASTNQTSMYLCASSPPGQGAAIQYFGAGTRLSVL.

A remark on this clone: This specimen includes other DNA sequences encoding the same CDR3. The rearrangement uses TRBV6-5 and TRBJ1-6, with 7 bases that match TRBD1. Germline trimming cut 2 bases from V and 7 bases from J; bases unmatched to any gene: 8. The CDR3 totals 16 residues. The germline V gene encodes CDR1 MNHEY and CDR2 SVGAGI. The CDR3 sequence is CASSYGGTVRNSPLHF. The CDR3, as DNA: TGTGCCAGCAGTTACGGCGGGACAGTGCGCAATTCACCCCTCCACTTT.

This chain links TRBV11-1 with TRBJ2-7; 7 positions match TRBD1. The germline V gene encodes CDR1 SGHAT and CDR2 FQDESV (reference sequence). CDR3 length equals 16 residues. Unmatched junction bases numbered 16, after V lost 7 bases and J lost 4 bases. The CDR3 DNA sequence: TGTGCCAGCACCGATCTCCGGGACAGAGTTATGTACGAGCAGTACTTC. It specifies CASTDLRDRVMYEQYF.

The chain combines TRBV27 with TRBJ1-2, with D maybe TRBD1 (6 bases). The CDR3 extends over 13 amino acids. The germline V gene has CDR1 MNHEY and CDR2 SMNVEV (reference sequence). V was shortened by 5 bases and J by 4 bases, with 11 bases between the two germline ends. The CDR3 coding sequence is TGTGCCAGCAGTCCCCGGGGGGCCTATGGCTACACCTTC. Translated, it gives CASSPRGAYGYTF.

This clone has only a few counts. The rearrangement joins TRBV14 to TRBJ1-4; D possibly corresponds to TRBD1 (6 bases). Germline V gene data show CDR1 as SGHDN and CDR2 as FVKESK. CDR3 length: 18 amino acids. V lost 0 bases and J 3 bases, leaving 17 bases between the germline ends. The CDR3 is CASSQDVPLDSPNEKLFF. The CDR3, as DNA: TGTGCCAGCAGCCAAGACGTGCCGTTGGACAGCCCTAATGAAAAACTGTTTTTT.

V is TRBV5-5 and J is TRBJ1-1, with 9 bases aligning to TRBD1. Germline loops: CDR1 SGHKS, CDR2 YYEKEE (reference sequence). The J segment lost 12 bases and the V segment lost 4 bases, leaving 10 bases of the junction unmatched. This CDR3 has 13 residues. This CDR3 is CASSPGGQGVSFF. The DNA for the CDR3 is TGTGCCAGCAGCCCAGGGGGACAGGGCGTCTCTTTCTTT. Combining the CDR3 with reference TRBV5-5 and TRBJ1-1 gives the whole variable domain DAGVTQSPTHLIKTRGQQVTLRCSPISGHKSVSWYQQVLGQGPQFIFQYYEKEERGRGNFPDRFSARQFPNYSSELNVNALLLGDSALYLCASSPGGQGVSFFGQGTRLTVV.